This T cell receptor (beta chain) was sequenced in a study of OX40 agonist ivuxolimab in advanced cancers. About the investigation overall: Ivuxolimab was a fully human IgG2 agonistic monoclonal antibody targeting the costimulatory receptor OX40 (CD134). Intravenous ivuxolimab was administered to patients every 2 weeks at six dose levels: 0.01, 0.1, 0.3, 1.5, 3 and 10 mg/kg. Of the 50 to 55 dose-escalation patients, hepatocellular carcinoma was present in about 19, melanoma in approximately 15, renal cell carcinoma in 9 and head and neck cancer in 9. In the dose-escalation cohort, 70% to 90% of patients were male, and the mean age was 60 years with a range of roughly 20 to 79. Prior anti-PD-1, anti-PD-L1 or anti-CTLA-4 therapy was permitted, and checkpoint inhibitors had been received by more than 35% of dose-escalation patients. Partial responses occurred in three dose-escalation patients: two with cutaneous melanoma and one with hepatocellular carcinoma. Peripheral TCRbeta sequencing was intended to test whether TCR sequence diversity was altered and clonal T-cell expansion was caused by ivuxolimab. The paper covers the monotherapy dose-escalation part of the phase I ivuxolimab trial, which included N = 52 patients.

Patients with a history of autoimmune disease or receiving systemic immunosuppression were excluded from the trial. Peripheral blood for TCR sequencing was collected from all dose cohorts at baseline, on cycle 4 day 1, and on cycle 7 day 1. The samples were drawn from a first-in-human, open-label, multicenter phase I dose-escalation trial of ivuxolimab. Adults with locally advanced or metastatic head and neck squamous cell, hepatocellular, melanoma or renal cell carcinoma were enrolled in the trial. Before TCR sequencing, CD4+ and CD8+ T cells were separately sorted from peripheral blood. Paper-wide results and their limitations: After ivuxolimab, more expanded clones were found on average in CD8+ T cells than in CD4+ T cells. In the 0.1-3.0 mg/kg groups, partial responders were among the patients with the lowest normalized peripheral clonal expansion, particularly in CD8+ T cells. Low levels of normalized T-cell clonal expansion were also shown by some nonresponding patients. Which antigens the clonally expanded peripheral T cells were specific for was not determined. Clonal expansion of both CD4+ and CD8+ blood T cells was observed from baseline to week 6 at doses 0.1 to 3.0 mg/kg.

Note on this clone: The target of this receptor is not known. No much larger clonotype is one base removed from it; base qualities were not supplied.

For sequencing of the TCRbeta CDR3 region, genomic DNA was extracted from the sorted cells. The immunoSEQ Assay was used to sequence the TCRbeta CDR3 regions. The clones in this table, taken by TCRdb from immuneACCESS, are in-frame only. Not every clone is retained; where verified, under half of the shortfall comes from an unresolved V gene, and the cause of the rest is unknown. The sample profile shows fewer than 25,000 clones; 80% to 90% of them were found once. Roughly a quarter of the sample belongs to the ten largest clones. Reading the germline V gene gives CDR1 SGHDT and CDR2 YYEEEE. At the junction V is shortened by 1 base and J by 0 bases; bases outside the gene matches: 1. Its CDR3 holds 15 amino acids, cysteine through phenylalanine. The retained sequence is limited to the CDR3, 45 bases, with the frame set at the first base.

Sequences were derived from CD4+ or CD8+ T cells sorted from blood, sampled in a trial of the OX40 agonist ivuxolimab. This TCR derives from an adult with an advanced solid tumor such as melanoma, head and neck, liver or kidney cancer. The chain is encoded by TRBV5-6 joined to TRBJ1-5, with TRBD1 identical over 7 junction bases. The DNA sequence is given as TGTGCCAGCAGCTTGTACAGGGGTAGCAATCAGCCCCAGCATTTT. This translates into CASSLYRGSNQPQHF.